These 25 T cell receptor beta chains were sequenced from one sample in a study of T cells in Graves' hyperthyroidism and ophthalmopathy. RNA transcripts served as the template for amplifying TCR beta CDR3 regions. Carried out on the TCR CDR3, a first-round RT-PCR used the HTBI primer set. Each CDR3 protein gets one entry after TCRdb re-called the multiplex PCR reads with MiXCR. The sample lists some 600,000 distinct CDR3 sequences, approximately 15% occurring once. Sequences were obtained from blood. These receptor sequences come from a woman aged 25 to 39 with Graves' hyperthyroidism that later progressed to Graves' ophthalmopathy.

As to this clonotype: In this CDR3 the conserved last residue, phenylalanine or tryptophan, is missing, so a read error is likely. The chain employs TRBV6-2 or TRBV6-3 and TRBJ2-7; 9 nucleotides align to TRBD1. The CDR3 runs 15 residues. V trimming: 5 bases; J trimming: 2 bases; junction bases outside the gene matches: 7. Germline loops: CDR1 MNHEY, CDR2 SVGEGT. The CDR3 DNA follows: TGTGCCAGCAGTCGCGACAGGGGGGGGACCTACGAGCAGTACCTC. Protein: CASSRDRGGTYEQYL.

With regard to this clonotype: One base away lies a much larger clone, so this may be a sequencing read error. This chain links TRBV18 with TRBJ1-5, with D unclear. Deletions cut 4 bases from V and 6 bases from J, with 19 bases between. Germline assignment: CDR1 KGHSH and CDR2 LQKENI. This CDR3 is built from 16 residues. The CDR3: CASSLMTIVGVQPQHF. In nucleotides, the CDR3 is TGTGCCAGCTCACTAATGACGATCGTCGGGGTTCAGCCCCAGCATTTT.

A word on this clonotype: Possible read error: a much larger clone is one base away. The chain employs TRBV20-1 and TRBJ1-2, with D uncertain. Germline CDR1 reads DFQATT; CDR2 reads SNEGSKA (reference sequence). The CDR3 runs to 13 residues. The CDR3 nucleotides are TGCAGTGCTAGAGGGATCGGCCCCTATGGCGACACCTTC. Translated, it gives CSARGIGPYGDTF.

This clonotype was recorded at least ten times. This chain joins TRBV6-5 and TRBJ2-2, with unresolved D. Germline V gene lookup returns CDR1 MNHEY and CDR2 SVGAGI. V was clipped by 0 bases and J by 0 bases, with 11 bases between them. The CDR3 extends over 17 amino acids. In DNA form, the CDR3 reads TGTGCCAGCAGTTACTCGATTTCAGTGACGAACACCGGGGAGCTGTTTTTT. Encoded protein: CASSYSISVTNTGELFF.

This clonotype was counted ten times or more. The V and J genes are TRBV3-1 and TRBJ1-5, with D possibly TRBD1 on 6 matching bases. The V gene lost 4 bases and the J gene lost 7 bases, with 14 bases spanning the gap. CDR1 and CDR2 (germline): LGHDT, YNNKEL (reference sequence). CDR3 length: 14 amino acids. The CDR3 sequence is CASSRRGAGQPQHF. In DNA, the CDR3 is TGTGCCAGCAGCCGTAGGGGGGCAGGGCAGCCCCAGCATTTT. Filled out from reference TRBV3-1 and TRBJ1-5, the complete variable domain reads DTAVSQTPKYLVTQMGNDKSIKCEQNLGHDTMYWYKQDSKKFLKIMFSYNNKELIINETVPNRFSPKSPDKAHLNLHINSLELGDSAVYFCASSRRGAGQPQHFGDGTRLSIL.

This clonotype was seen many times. The CDR3 DNA sequence: TGTGCCAGCAGTTCTGCAGGGCCCTCGGTATTGGCCCAGCATTTT. This sequence encodes CASSSAGPSVLAQHF. V and J are TRBV6-2 or TRBV6-3 and TRBJ1-5; tentatively, D is TRBD1 (5 bases). CDR3 length: 15 residues. Germline CDR1 is MNHEY and CDR2 is SVGEGT. Trimming took off 4 bases at V and 11 bases at J, with 21 bases between the two ends.

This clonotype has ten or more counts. The CDR3 here is CASSQDRGHQAFF. Written as DNA, the CDR3 is TGTGCCAGCAGCCAAGATAGGGGGCATCAAGCTTTCTTT. The V call is TRBV3-1, the J call TRBJ1-1; 7 bases agree with TRBD1. J gave up 9 bases and V 0 bases, and 4 bases lay outside the gene matches. The germline V gene has CDR1 LGHDT and CDR2 YNNKEL (reference sequence). This CDR3 is 13 amino acids long. The full variable domain, its missing parts supplied by reference TRBV3-1 and TRBJ1-1, is DTAVSQTPKYLVTQMGNDKSIKCEQNLGHDTMYWYKQDSKKFLKIMFSYNNKELIINETVPNRFSPKSPDKAHLNLHINSLELGDSAVYFCASSQDRGHQAFFGQGTRLTVV.

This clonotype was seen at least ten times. The CDR3 sequence is CASSSGSEDEKLFF. The DNA for the CDR3 is TGTGCCAGCAGTTCCGGGAGTGAGGATGAAAAACTGTTTTTT. The chain combines TRBV6-1 with TRBJ1-4; no definite D call. The V gene's germline CDR1 is MNHNS and CDR2 SASEGT. The V end lost 5 bases, the J end lost 6 bases, and 13 bases lay between the germline ends. CDR3 size: 14 residues.

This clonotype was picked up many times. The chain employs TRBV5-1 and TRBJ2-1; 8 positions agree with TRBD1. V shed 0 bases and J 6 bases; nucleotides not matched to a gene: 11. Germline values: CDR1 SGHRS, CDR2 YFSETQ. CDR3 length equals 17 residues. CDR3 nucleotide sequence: TGCGCCAGCAGCTTGGAACCGGGACAGGTGACTTCCAATGAGCAGTTCTTC. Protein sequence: CASSLEPGQVTSNEQFF.

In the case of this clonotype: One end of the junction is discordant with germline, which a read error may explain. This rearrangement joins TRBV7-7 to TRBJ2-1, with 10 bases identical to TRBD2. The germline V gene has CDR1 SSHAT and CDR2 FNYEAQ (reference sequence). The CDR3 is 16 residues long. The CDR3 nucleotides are TGTGCTAGCAGCTTAGGGGGACTAGCGCCTTACAATGAGCAGTTCTTC. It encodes CASSLGGLAPYNEQFF.

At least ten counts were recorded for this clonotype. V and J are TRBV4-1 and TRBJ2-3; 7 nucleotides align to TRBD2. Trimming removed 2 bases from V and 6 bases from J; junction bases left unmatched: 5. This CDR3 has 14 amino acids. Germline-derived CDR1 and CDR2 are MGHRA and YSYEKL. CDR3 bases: TGCGCCAGCAGCCAACCCACTAGCGCCGATACGCAGTATTTT. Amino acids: CASSQPTSADTQYF.

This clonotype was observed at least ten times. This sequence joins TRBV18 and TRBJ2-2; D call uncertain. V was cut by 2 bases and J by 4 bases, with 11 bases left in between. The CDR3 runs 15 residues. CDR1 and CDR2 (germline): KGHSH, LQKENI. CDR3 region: CASSPGQKSTGELFF. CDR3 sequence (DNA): TGTGCCAGCTCACCAGGGCAGAAGAGCACCGGGGAGCTGTTTTTT.

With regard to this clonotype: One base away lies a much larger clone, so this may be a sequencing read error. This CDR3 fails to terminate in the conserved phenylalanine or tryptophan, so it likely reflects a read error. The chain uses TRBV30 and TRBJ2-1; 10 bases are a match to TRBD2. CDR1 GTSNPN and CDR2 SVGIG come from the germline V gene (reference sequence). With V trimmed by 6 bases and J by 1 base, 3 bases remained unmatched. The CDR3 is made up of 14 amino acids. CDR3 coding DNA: TGTGCCTGTAAACTAGCGGGGTCCTACAATGAGCAGTTCTAC. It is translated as CACKLAGSYNEQFY.

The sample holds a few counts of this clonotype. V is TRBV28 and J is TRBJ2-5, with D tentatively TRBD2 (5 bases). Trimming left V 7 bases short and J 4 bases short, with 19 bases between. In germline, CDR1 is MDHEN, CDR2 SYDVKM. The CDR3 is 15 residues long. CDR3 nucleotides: TGTGCCAGCACGATAGGAGCCGCCGGAGGAGAGACCCAGTACTTC. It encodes CASTIGAAGGETQYF.

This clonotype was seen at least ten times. For the CDR3, the DNA is TGTGCCAGCAGTTCTACAGGAATGTGGGACAATGAGCAGTTCTTC. Amino acids: CASSSTGMWDNEQFF. The chain recombines TRBV11-3 with TRBJ2-1, with D perhaps matching TRBD1 (5 bases). Looked up from germline, CDR1 is SGHNT and CDR2 is YENEEA. Trimming shortened V by 6 bases and J by 5 bases, and 17 bases separated the two germline ends. The CDR3 consists of 15 residues.

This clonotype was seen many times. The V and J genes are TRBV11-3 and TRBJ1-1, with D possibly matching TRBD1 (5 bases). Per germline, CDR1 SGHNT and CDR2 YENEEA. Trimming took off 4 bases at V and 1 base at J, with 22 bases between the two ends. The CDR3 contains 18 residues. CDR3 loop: CASSYTGWGRQTNTEAFF. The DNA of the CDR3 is TGTGCCAGCAGCTATACCGGCTGGGGCAGACAGACGAACACTGAAGCTTTCTTT.

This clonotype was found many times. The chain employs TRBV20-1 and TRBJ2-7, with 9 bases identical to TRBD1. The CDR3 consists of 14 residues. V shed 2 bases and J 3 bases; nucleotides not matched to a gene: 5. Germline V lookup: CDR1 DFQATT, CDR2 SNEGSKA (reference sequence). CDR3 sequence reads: CSARMRQGDYEQYF. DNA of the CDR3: TGCAGTGCTAGAATGAGACAGGGGGACTACGAGCAGTACTTC.

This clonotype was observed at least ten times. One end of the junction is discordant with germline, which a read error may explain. CDR3 coding DNA: TGTGCCAGCAGCTGGGCGCGCGTACAAGGGACCCAGTACTTC. As protein: CASSWARVQGTQYF. The chain employs TRBV7-2 and TRBJ2-5; no firm D call. The CDR3 sequence is 14 residues long. Per germline, CDR1 SGHTA and CDR2 FQGNSA.

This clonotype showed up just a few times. DNA for the CDR3: TGTGCCAGCAGGGAGACGACAGGGGGGAATCAGCCCCAGCATTTT. Translated: CASRETTGGNQPQHF. The V gene is TRBV6-1, the J gene TRBJ1-5; TRBD1 matches 9 bases. CDR3 length equals 15 residues. CDR1 is MNHNS, CDR2 SASEGT, per germline. The V gene end was trimmed by 6 bases and the J gene end by 4 bases; junction bases not matched to a gene: 7.

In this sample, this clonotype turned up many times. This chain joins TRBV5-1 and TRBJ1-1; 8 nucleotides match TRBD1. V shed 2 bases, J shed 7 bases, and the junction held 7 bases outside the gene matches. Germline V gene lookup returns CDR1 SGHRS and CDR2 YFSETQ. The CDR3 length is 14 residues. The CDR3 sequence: CASSFGTGPFEAFF. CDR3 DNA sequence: TGCGCCAGCAGCTTCGGGACAGGCCCGTTTGAAGCTTTCTTT.

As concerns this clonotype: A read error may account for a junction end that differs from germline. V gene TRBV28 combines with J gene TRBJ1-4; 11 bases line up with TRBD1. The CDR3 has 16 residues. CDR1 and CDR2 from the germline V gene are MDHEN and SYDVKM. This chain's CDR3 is CASSASYGTGGEKLFF. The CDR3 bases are TGCGCCAGCAGTGCCTCATACGGGACAGGGGGTGAAAAACTGTTTTTT.

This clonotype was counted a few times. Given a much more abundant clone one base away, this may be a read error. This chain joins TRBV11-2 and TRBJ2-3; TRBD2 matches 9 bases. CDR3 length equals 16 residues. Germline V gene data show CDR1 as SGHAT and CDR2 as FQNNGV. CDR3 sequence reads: CASSPGLGTSTDTQCF. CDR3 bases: TGTGCCAGCAGCCCAGGACTAGGGACTAGCACAGATACGCAGTGTTTT.

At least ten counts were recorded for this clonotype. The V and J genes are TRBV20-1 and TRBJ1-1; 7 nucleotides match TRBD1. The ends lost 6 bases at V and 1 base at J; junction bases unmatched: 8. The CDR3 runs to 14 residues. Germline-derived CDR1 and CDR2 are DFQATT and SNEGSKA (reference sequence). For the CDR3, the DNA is TGCAGTGCCATGAAGGGACAGAGGAACACTGAAGCTTTCTTT. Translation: CSAMKGQRNTEAFF.

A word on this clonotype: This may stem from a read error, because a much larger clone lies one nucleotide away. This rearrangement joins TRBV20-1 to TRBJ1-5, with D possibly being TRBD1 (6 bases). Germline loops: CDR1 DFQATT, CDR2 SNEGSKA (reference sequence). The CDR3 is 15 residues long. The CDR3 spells CSARRQLGGNQSQHF. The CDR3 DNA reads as TGCAGTGCTAGACGTCAATTAGGGGGGAATCAGTCCCAGCATTTT.

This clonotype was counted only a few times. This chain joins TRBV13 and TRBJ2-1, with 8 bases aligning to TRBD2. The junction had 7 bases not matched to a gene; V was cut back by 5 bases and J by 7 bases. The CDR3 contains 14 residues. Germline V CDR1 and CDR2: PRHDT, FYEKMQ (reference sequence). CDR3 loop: CASSPGGPGNEQFF. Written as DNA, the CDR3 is TGTGCCAGCAGCCCGGGGGGGCCAGGGAATGAGCAGTTCTTC.